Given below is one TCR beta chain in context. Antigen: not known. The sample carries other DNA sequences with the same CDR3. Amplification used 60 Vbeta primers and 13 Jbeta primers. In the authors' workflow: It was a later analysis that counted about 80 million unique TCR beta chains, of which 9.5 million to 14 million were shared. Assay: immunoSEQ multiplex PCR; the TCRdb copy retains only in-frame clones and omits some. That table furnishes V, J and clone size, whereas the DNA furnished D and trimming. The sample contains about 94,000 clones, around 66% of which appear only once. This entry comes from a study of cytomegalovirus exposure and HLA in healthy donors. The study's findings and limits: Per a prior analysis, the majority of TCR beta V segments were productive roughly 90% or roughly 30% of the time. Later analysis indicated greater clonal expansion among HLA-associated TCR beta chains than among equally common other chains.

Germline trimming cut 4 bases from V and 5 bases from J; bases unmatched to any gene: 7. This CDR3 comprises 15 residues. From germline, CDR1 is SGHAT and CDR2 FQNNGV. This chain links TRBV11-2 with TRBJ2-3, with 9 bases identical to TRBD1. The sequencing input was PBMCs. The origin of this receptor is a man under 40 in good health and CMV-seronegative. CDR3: CASSSLQGALDTQYF. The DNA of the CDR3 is TGTGCCAGCAGCTCTCTACAGGGGGCCTTAGATACGCAGTATTTT.